This TCR beta chain was retrieved from a study of cytomegalovirus exposure and HLA in healthy donors. Findings and limits, study-wide: Sequencing depth roughly uniform across donors was assumed in presence/absence analyses.

In regard to this clone: Its matching antigen is unknown.

With 60 Vbeta and 13 Jbeta primers, the PCR was carried out. Produced via immunoSEQ multiplex PCR; TCRdb's table is partial and in-frame only. The sample has roughly 110,000 clones, around three quarters seen once; the top ten hold roughly 0.9%. Sequenced input: PBMCs. This sequence originates from a woman in her twenties or thirties in good health and CMV-seronegative.

CDR3 nucleotides: TGTGCCAGCAGTGACAGGGAACTGCGGCCCCAGCATTTT. Its protein is CASSDRELRPQHF. The chain links TRBV2 to TRBJ1-5, with TRBD1 as a possible D gene (5 bases). CDR1 SNHLY and CDR2 FYNNEI come from the germline V gene. The CDR3 totals 13 residues. Trimming left V 3 bases short and J 9 bases short, with 12 bases between.